The 24 T cell receptor beta chains below come from one sample, sequenced in a study of T cells in women clearing cervical HPV infection. Clones were sequenced by immunoSEQ multiplex PCR, and TCRdb holds only the in-frame ones, with some missing. The repertoire table contains around 33,000 clones. The sequenced sample was blood buffy coat. The receptor source for this set is a woman between 18 and 70 years old with a cervical HPV16 infection that either progressed to CIN3+ or cleared (not recorded which).

On this clone: The sequence runs out 3 residues before the end of the CDR3; the remainder is reconstructed from the germline J gene. This rearrangement joins TRBV19 to TRBJ1-2, with D possibly TRBD1 on 5 matching bases. CDR1 and CDR2 from the germline V gene are LNHDA and SQIVND (reference sequence). This CDR3 is built from 15 residues. The sequenced part of the CDR3 DNA is TGTGCCAGTACTAGGGGAATTTGGAGCACAGATACC. Translating it yields CASTRGIWSTDT. The complete CDR3 protein is CASTRGIWSTDTYTF.

Turning to this clone: The read terminates 3 residues before the CDR3 end, so the remaining end is supplied by the germline J gene. V usage is TRBV20-1 and J usage is TRBJ2-1; 13 bases line up with TRBD2. CDR1 DFQATT and CDR2 SNEGSKA come from the germline V gene (reference sequence). The CDR3 totals 14 residues. The V and J ends lost 6 bases and 9 bases, in that order; junction bases with no gene match: 8. The part of the CDR3 DNA that was read is TGCAGTGCCCCCCCCGGGACTAGCGGGACTGAG. Its protein product is CSAPPGTSGTE. The whole CDR3 is CSAPPGTSGTEQFF.

About this clone: The CDR3 is cut off 3 residues early in the read; its end comes from the germline J gene. The chain is built from TRBV20-1 and TRBJ2-3, with TRBD2 identical over 15 bases. CDR1 DFQATT and CDR2 SNEGSKA come from the germline V gene (reference sequence). Germline trimming cut 6 bases from V and 5 bases from J; bases unmatched to any gene: 24. This CDR3 contains 21 residues. CDR3 DNA (partial): TGCAGTGCAATGGGACAGCACCTCGGGACTAGCGGGAGGATGACGTTAGATACG. Translating it yields CSAMGQHLGTSGRMTLDT. The whole CDR3 reads CSAMGQHLGTSGRMTLDTQYF.

Notes on this clone: The read comes to an end 3 residues before the CDR3 does, leaving the germline J gene to fill in the end. V is TRBV7-2 and J is TRBJ2-3, with 7 nucleotides matching TRBD1. V shed 5 bases, J shed 0 bases, and the junction held 5 bases outside the gene matches. The germline CDR1 and CDR2 sequences are SGHTA and FQGNSA. The CDR3 length is 15 residues. CDR3 sequence: CASSASGGSTDTQYF. The sequenced CDR3 bases are TGTGCCAGCAGCGCATCAGGGGGTAGCACAGATACG.

Notes on this clone: With the read ending 3 residues before the CDR3 end, the germline J gene is used to fill in that end. The V gene is TRBV9, the J gene TRBJ1-2; 9 bases align to TRBD1. Germline V gene lookup returns CDR1 SGDLS and CDR2 YYNGEE. The length of the CDR3 is 13 residues. Unmatched junction bases numbered 4, after V lost 4 bases and J lost 6 bases. CDR3 bases read: TGTGCCAGCAGCCGGGACAGGGTCCATGGC. As protein: CASSRDRVHG. The whole CDR3 sequence is CASSRDRVHGYTF.

With respect to this clone: The read comes to an end 3 residues before the CDR3 does, leaving the germline J gene to fill in the end. This chain uses TRBV20-1 with TRBJ2-5; D might be TRBD1 (6 bases). V lost 0 bases and J lost 4, with 12 bases in between. The CDR3 has 14 residues. The germline V gene has CDR1 DFQATT and CDR2 SNEGSKA (reference sequence). The sequenced part of the CDR3 DNA is TGCAGTGCTAGAGATGGTGGGGGCCTAGAGACC. Residues: CSARDGGGLET. The full CDR3 protein is CSARDGGGLETQYF.

A note on this clone: The observed sequence ends 3 residues before the CDR3 terminus, with the missing tail filled in from the germline J gene. The rearrangement links TRBV5-1 to TRBJ1-2, with D perhaps matching TRBD1 (5 bases). The CDR3 is 14 residues long. V was clipped by 0 bases and J by 6 bases, with 12 bases between them. CDR1 is SGHRS, CDR2 YFSETQ, per germline. The CDR3 bases that were read are TGCGCCAGCAGCTTGGCCCGACAGATAGATGGC. The encoded protein is CASSLARQIDG. The full CDR3 is CASSLARQIDGYTF.

For this clone: An end of the junction does not agree with germline; a read error may underlie this. The read gets to within 3 residues of the CDR3 end, and the germline J gene fills in the rest. The sample carries other DNA sequences with the same CDR3. The chain employs TRBV2 and TRBJ1-3; possible D gene TRBD1, 6 bases. There are 14 residues in the CDR3. The germline V gene encodes CDR1 SNHLY and CDR2 FYNNEI. The CDR3 reads CASSVGQSGNTIYF. Incomplete CDR3 DNA: TGTGCCAGCAGTGTTGGACAGTCTGGAAACACT.

Remarks on this clone: The CDR3 is cut off 3 residues early in the read; its end comes from the germline J gene. The chain joins TRBV29-1 to TRBJ2-3; 7 bases map to TRBD1. Germline values: CDR1 SQVTM, CDR2 ANQGSEA. The junction had 4 bases not matched to a gene; V was cut back by 5 bases and J by 2 bases. The CDR3 consists of 13 residues. The CDR3 loop is CSVPDRLTDTQYF. The CDR3 DNA, read in part, is TGCAGCGTTCCGGACAGGCTCACAGATACG.

With regard to this clone: Relative to the germline gene, one junction end is altered; a read error may explain this. Read sequence stops 3 residues before the CDR3 end, and the germline J gene provides the missing end. V gene TRBV19 combines with J gene TRBJ2-3, with TRBD2 identical over 8 bases. CDR3 length: 18 residues. From germline, CDR1 is LNHDA and CDR2 SQIVND (reference sequence). CDR3 residues: CASSIDRRLAGRVETQYF. CDR3 DNA, as far as it was read: TGTGCCAGTAGCATAGATCGCCGCTTAGCGGGAAGGGTGGAGACG.

A remark on this clone: From the germline J gene comes the end of the CDR3, since the read stops 3 residues before it. This sequence joins TRBV19 and TRBJ2-4; weak D call: TRBD1 (6 bases). CDR1 and CDR2 (germline): LNHDA, SQIVND (reference sequence). The CDR3 is 14 amino acids. CDR3 loop: CASSIAAGVDGQYF. Incomplete CDR3 DNA: TGTGCCAGTAGTATCGCGGCAGGGGTTGATGGT.

As regards this clone: The read ends 3 residues shy of where the CDR3 ends; the end is completed using the germline J gene. The chain couples TRBV30 to TRBJ1-3; D is ambiguous. With 6 bases removed from V and 1 base from J, the gap between germline ends came to 10 bases. Germline V lookup: CDR1 GTSNPN, CDR2 SVGIG (reference sequence). The CDR3 has 13 amino acids. The sequenced CDR3 bases are TGTGCCTGCGCGACAATTTCTGGAAACACC. Protein: CACATISGNT. The whole CDR3 sequence reads CACATISGNTIYF.

Notes on this clone: With the read ending 3 residues before the CDR3 end, the germline J gene is used to fill in that end. The J gene is TRBJ2-7, the V gene TRBV11-3; 8 bases line up with TRBD1. Trimming cost V 5 bases and J 0 bases; bases outside gene matches: 6. Germline CDR1 and CDR2: SGHNT and YENEEA. The CDR3 spans 15 residues. The CDR3 loop is CASSPWTGYSYEQYF. Partial CDR3 DNA: TGTGCCAGCAGCCCCTGGACAGGGTACTCCTACGAG.

Worth noting for this clone: The DNA ends 3 residues before the CDR3 does, and the rest of the CDR3 is filled in from the germline J gene. J is TRBJ1-5 and V is TRBV7-4; a possible D gene is TRBD1 (5 bases). V was clipped by 3 bases and J by 1 base, with 7 bases between them. Per the germline V gene, CDR1 is SGHVT and CDR2 is SQSDAQ. The CDR3 contains 14 residues. Incomplete CDR3 DNA: TGTGCCAGCAGCTTTCCAGGGAGCAATCAGCCC. This codes for CASSFPGSNQP. The full CDR3 is CASSFPGSNQPQHF.

For this clone: The read comes to an end 3 residues before the CDR3 does, leaving the germline J gene to fill in the end. This sequence joins TRBV11-2 and TRBJ2-2, with unresolved D. Germline CDR1 is SGHAT and CDR2 is FQNNGV. This CDR3 has 12 amino acids. V was trimmed by 1 base and J by 6 bases, leaving 3 bases between them. Incomplete CDR3 DNA: TGTGCCAGCAGCTTAGTAGCCGGGGAG. Residues: CASSLVAGE. The CDR3 in full is CASSLVAGELFF.

Regarding this clone: The CDR3 goes on 3 residues after the read ends, and that part is filled in from the germline J gene. This sequence joins TRBV5-6 and TRBJ2-1, with no clear D. The CDR3 is made up of 11 amino acids. The V gene lost 4 bases and the J gene lost 8 bases, with 7 bases spanning the gap. The V gene's germline CDR1 is SGHDT and CDR2 YYEEEE. This CDR3 is CASSLYHEQFF. CDR3 bases read: TGTGCCAGCAGCCTATACCATGAG.

Points on this clone: Read sequence stops 3 residues before the CDR3 end, and the germline J gene provides the missing end. This chain uses TRBV2 with TRBJ1-6; 8 bases map to TRBD1. The junction had 6 bases not matched to a gene; V was cut back by 6 bases and J by 8 bases. The length of the CDR3 is 14 residues. Germline assignment: CDR1 SNHLY and CDR2 FYNNEI. The sequenced part of the CDR3 DNA is TGTGCCAGCAGGGAGGACAGGGTTTATTCACCC. The encoded protein is CASREDRVYSP. The entire CDR3 protein is CASREDRVYSPLHF.

As for this clone: The read is 3 residues too short to cover the CDR3 end, so that end is filled in from the germline J gene. The chain employs TRBV20-1 and TRBJ2-3; D not resolved. The length of the CDR3 is 12 residues. The V gene's germline CDR1 is DFQATT and CDR2 SNEGSKA (reference sequence). The V end was cut by 2 bases, the J end by 6 bases, with 9 bases between. CDR3 bases read: TGCAGTGCTAGACGTGTAGGGGATACG. Its translation: CSARRVGDT. In full, the CDR3 reads CSARRVGDTQYF.

A word on this clone: The CDR3 is cut off 3 residues early in the read; its end comes from the germline J gene. The chain has TRBV7-6 and TRBJ1-2; D unclear. In germline, CDR1 is SGHVS, CDR2 FNYEAQ. The CDR3 covers 13 residues. Incomplete CDR3 DNA: TGTGCCAGCAGCTTAGCCCCCACAGATACC. It is translated as CASSLAPTDT. The full CDR3 sequence reads CASSLAPTDTYTF.

With respect to this clone: The read comes to an end 3 residues before the CDR3 does, leaving the germline J gene to fill in the end. The rearrangement links TRBV2 to TRBJ1-4, with 7 bases aligning to TRBD1. Unmatched junction bases numbered 14, after V lost 11 bases and J lost 8 bases. The CDR3 contains 14 residues. Germline assignment: CDR1 SNHLY and CDR2 FYNNEI. CDR3 DNA (partial): TGTGCCGGGGGCTTACAGGGGTATGAAGAAAAA. Translating gives CAGGLQGYEEK. The whole CDR3 reads CAGGLQGYEEKLFF.

To note about this clone: The read ends 3 residues shy of where the CDR3 ends; the end is completed using the germline J gene. The chain links TRBV7-2 to TRBJ1-2, with D perhaps TRBD1 (5 bases). The CDR3 consists of 15 residues. Germline CDR1 is SGHTA and CDR2 is FQGNSA. The CDR3 sequence is CASSYGAGLRGDYTF. CDR3 DNA (partial): TGTGCCAGCAGCTACGGGGCGGGACTCCGGGGGGAC.

Note on this clone: The CDR3 end lies 3 residues beyond the end of the read and is filled in from the germline J gene. The chain joins TRBV19 to TRBJ2-1; 7 bases fit TRBD1. The junction had 13 bases not matched to a gene; V was cut back by 7 bases and J by 4 bases. The CDR3 spans 16 residues. Germline V gene sequence: CDR1 LNHDA, CDR2 SQIVND (reference sequence). CDR3 DNA, as far as it was read: TGTGCCAGTACCTCACCAGGGGGTAGCAGGTACAATGAG. Translated, it gives CASTSPGGSRYNE. The full CDR3 reads CASTSPGGSRYNEQFF.

For this clone: The CDR3 end lies 3 residues beyond the end of the read and is filled in from the germline J gene. V is TRBV5-1 and J is TRBJ2-1; 11 bases agree with TRBD2. The V segment lost 3 bases and the J segment 6 bases; nucleotides outside the gene matches: 5. This CDR3 is built from 15 residues. The V gene's germline CDR1 is SGHRS and CDR2 YFSETQ. The covered CDR3 bases are TGCGCCAGCAGCTCGATAGCGGGAGGGGGCAATGAG. Translating it yields CASSSIAGGGNE. The complete CDR3 protein is CASSSIAGGGNEQFF.

About this clone itself: The read terminates 3 residues before the CDR3 end, so the remaining end is supplied by the germline J gene. The V call is TRBV9, the J call TRBJ2-1; 11 bases fit TRBD2. Germline lookup yields CDR1 SGDLS and CDR2 YYNGEE. CDR3 length equals 18 residues. V was pared by 0 bases and J by 3 bases, with 8 bases of the junction left unmatched. The part of the CDR3 DNA that was read is TGTGCCAGCAGCGTAGGTAATAGCGGGAGGGGTGGCTACAATGAG. This translates into CASSVGNSGRGGYNE. The whole CDR3 sequence reads CASSVGNSGRGGYNEQFF.